This T cell receptor (beta chain) was documented in a study of T cell changes during pregnancy in multiple sclerosis. TCRdb's copy holds only in-frame clones and misses some; the assay was immunoSEQ multiplex PCR. This table has 100,000 or so clones, about 93% appearing once. The CDR3 spans 15 residues. With 0 bases removed from V and 6 bases from J, the gap between germline ends came to 12 bases. CDR1 and CDR2 (germline): SGHRS, YFSETQ. Material: peripheral blood, obtained after pregnancy. This clonotype was sampled from a female donor in good health, enrolled as a control in a pregnancy study. V is TRBV5-1 and J is TRBJ2-2; a weak D match, TRBD1 (5 bases). This chain's CDR3 is CASSLGRQGAGELFF. CDR3 bases: TGCGCCAGCAGCTTGGGAAGGCAGGGCGCCGGGGAGCTGTTTTTT.